The T cell receptor (beta chain) under discussion was sequenced for a study of shared clonotypes between healthy human individuals. CD45RO-negative cells were positively selected for CCR7, leaving out terminally differentiated effector memory CD45RA+ cells. On this clone itself: Its antigen remains unidentified. The sample contains more than one DNA sequence encoding this CDR3.

The study, taken as a whole, reports: Estimated richness values were generally larger in naive subsets than in memory subsets.

Libraries were prepared by immunoSEQ multiplex PCR; TCRdb keeps only in-frame clonotypes and omits some of them. This table holds around 1.9 million clones, about 93% found once. The source material was naive CD8+ T cells from PBMCs. The sequence was collected from a man in his late teens or twenties in good health. Some clones in this sample may be carry-over from other donors' samples.

This CDR3 reads CASSIDRGYNQPQHF. CDR3 DNA sequence: TGTGCCAGTAGTATAGATCGAGGGTACAATCAGCCCCAGCATTTT. The chain carries TRBV19 and TRBJ1-5; no firm D call. V shed 0 bases and J shed 3 bases, with 9 bases lying between them. The CDR3 sequence is 15 residues long. CDR1 and CDR2 (germline): LNHDA, SQIVND (reference sequence).